This T cell receptor beta chain was captured in a study of blood T cells in healthy people across ages. For the second PCR, which ran for about 7 to 11 cycles, a sample-barcoded 5' primer and a J-beta primer mix were used. TCRdb fed the 5' RACE reads into MiXCR, producing one record per CDR3 protein. The sample shows fewer than 1 million distinct CDR3 sequences, 44% of them seen only once. This clonotype appeared a few times. V lost 4 bases and J lost 2, with 9 bases in between. This CDR3 is 13 amino acids long. The germline V gene encodes CDR1 SGHKS and CDR2 YYEKEE (reference sequence). Isolating PBMCs gave at least 6 million of these cells per sample.

This clonotype was sampled from a man aged 55 to 70 in good health. Sequencing was done on a sample of blood. This chain uses TRBV5-5 with TRBJ2-5, with a possible D match to TRBD1 (6 bases). The CDR3 nucleotides are TGTGCCAGCAGCAGGACAGCTCAAGAGACCCAGTACTTC. Translation: CASSRTAQETQYF.